This T cell receptor (beta chain) is from a study of T cell repertoires in cytomegalovirus infection. About the research overall: In public TCR beta signatures, there were indications of both CMV infection and matching HLA type. Study-level findings and limits: Summed frequency of public TCR beta families distinguished CMV carriers with the relevant HLA. There were HLA-C-restricted CMV-specific TCR beta clonotypes dominating the ex vivo response.

This clonotype was counted ten times or more. Its antigen is as yet unknown. MiXCR, applied by TCRdb to the reads, yields one record per CDR3 protein. The sample carries approximately 250,000 distinct CDR3 sequences, roughly 20% recorded once. Trimming took 0 bases from V and 2 from J, leaving 4 bases between them. The germline gives CDR1 KGHSH, CDR2 LQKENI. This CDR3 is built from 13 residues. This receptor was taken from a human donor in good health (CMV status not recorded). Some clones in this sample may be carry-over from other donors' samples. This chain uses TRBV18 with TRBJ1-1; D is ambiguous. Sequenced input: CD8+ T cells from PBMCs. The CDR3 protein is CASSPPINTEAFF. The CDR3 coding sequence is TGTGCCAGCTCACCACCTATAAACACTGAAGCTTTCTTT. Combining the CDR3 with reference TRBV18 and TRBJ1-1 gives the whole variable domain NAGVMQNPRHLVRRRGQEARLRCSPMKGHSHVYWYRQLPEEGLKFMVYLQKENIIDESGMPKERFSAEFPKEGPSILRIQQVVRGDSAAYFCASSPPINTEAFFGQGTRLTVV.